The 27 T cell receptor beta chains in this list originate from one sample, sequenced in a study of Ad26.COV2.S vaccination and SARS-CoV-2 variants. Treatment meaning: 19 received Ad26.COV2.S at low or high dose, single or two shots; about five received placebo; per-sample allocation not given. The samples date from day 63 after the first vaccine or placebo injection. Using immunoSEQ multiplex PCR, the repertoire was profiled, and TCRdb retains in-frame clones only, with some absent. The data show over 400,000 clones, 89% seen once. Sequenced here: peripheral blood, sampled in a trial of Ad26.COV2.S vaccine versus placebo. These receptors all come from a person between 18 and 65 years old who received the Ad26.COV2.S COVID-19 vaccine or a placebo.

This clone came up a few times. This CDR3 is CASSPVYGSTEAFF. CDR3 DNA: TGCGCCAGCAGCCCGGTGTACGGAAGCACTGAAGCTTTCTTT. This chain links TRBV4-3 with TRBJ1-1; D call uncertain. The V end lost 4 bases, the J end lost 4 bases, and 13 bases lay between the germline ends. CDR3 length equals 14 residues. Germline V gene data show CDR1 as LGHNA and CDR2 as YSLEER.

V usage is TRBV5-1 and J usage is TRBJ1-2; D not certain. The germline V gene encodes CDR1 SGHRS and CDR2 YFSETQ. The CDR3 has 15 amino acids. The V end was cut by 4 bases, the J end by 6 bases, with 19 bases between. CDR3 in amino acids: CASSLSGLPSDGYTF. CDR3 bases: TGCGCCAGCAGCCTGTCGGGCCTCCCATCCGATGGCTACACCTTC. The full variable domain, with the rest looked up from reference TRBV5-1 and TRBJ1-2, is KAGVTQTPRYLIKTRGQQVTLSCSPISGHRSVSWYQQTPGQGLQFLFEYFSETQRNKGNFPGRFSGRQFSNSRSEMNVSTLELGDSALYLCASSLSGLPSDGYTFGSGTRLTVV.

This chain links TRBV7-2 with TRBJ2-5, with D unresolved. Germline V gene lookup returns CDR1 SGHTA and CDR2 FQGNSA. The CDR3 loop spans 17 amino acids. The V gene lost 1 base and the J gene lost 5 bases, with 20 bases spanning the gap. CDR3 DNA: TGTGCCAGCAGCTTAGTAGCCCAGAGAACAAGCTCGGAGACCCAGTACTTC. Translated: CASSLVAQRTSSETQYF.

This clone was detected only once. V gene TRBV6-1 combines with J gene TRBJ2-7, with no clear D. The CDR3 runs to 14 residues. Per germline, CDR1 MNHNS and CDR2 SASEGT. Trimming took off 0 bases at V and 2 bases at J, with 8 bases between the two ends. The chain's CDR3 is CASSEADWAYEQYV. CDR3 sequence (DNA): TGTGCCAGCAGTGAAGCCGACTGGGCCTACGAGCAGTACGTC.

Here the CDR3 DNA reads TGTGCCAGCAGTTTAATAGCAGAGGGCTATGGCTACACCTTC. Protein product: CASSLIAEGYGYTF. The chain joins TRBV27 to TRBJ1-2; D not certain. Germline V CDR1 and CDR2: MNHEY, SMNVEV (reference sequence). Trimming pared 2 bases from V and 4 bases from J, leaving 11 bases between. The CDR3 spans 14 residues.

V usage is TRBV11-3 and J usage is TRBJ2-3; weak D call: TRBD2 (7 bases). The V end was cut by 5 bases, the J end by 5 bases, with 17 bases between. The length of the CDR3 is 15 residues. Germline loops: CDR1 SGHNT, CDR2 YENEEA. CDR3 DNA sequence: TGTGCCAGCAGCAGCGCGGGCGGGGGCGTAGATACGCAGTATTTT. Amino acids: CASSSAGGGVDTQYF.

Written as DNA, the CDR3 is TGCAGTGCTAGTGGGGACAGAAGAGAAGAGACCCAGTACTTC. It is translated as CSASGDRREETQYF. V usage is TRBV20-1 and J usage is TRBJ2-5, with 7 bases fitting TRBD1. Looked up from germline, CDR1 is DFQATT and CDR2 is SNEGSKA (reference sequence). This CDR3 spans 14 amino acids. V shed 3 bases, J shed 3 bases, and the junction held 7 bases outside the gene matches.

This chain uses TRBV12-3 or TRBV12-4 with TRBJ1-2; D unresolved. The CDR3 loop spans 13 amino acids. The V and J ends lost 6 bases and 2 bases respectively, with 10 bases between them. CDR3 in DNA: TGTGCCAGCAGCCGGGGAGGGAACTATGGCTACACCTTC. Translated: CASSRGGNYGYTF.

The chain links TRBV27 to TRBJ1-3, with unresolved D. This CDR3 is 15 amino acids long. Germline V gene lookup returns CDR1 MNHEY and CDR2 SMNVEV (reference sequence). V was trimmed by 6 bases and J by 0 bases, leaving 12 bases between them. The CDR3 DNA sequence: TGTGCCAGCAGAACAACCGGTAACTCTGGAAACACCATATATTTT. Protein sequence: CASRTTGNSGNTIYF.

The V call is TRBV30, the J call TRBJ2-3; D call uncertain. V was shortened by 0 bases and J by 7 bases, with 5 bases between the two germline ends. The germline CDR1 and CDR2 sequences are GTSNPN and SVGIG (reference sequence). This CDR3 spans 11 amino acids. The CDR3 coding sequence is TGTGCCTGGAGTGTAGCGAATACGCAGTATTTT. Translating it yields CAWSVANTQYF.

The chain is built from TRBV7-2 and TRBJ1-2; D gene ambiguous. V gave up 3 bases and J gave up 4 bases, with 6 bases separating them. CDR1 and CDR2 (germline): SGHTA, FQGNSA. The length of the CDR3 is 12 residues. The CDR3 nucleotides are TGTGCCAGCAGCTTTAACCTCTATGGCTACACCTTC. Its translation: CASSFNLYGYTF.

The chain carries TRBV3-1 (or the pseudogene TRBV3-2) and TRBJ1-2; D remains ambiguous. Germline-derived CDR1 and CDR2 are LGHDT and YNNKEL (reference sequence). The CDR3 is 15 amino acids. The germline V and J ends were trimmed by 3 bases and 8 bases, with 19 bases remaining between them. CDR3 region: CASSQVVDGAGGYTF. In nucleotides, the CDR3 is TGTGCCAGCAGCCAGGTCGTGGACGGAGCTGGCGGCTACACCTTC.

The gene calls are TRBV4-2 and TRBJ2-5; D is unresolved. Germline V gives CDR1 LGHNA, CDR2 YNFKEQ. V lost 1 base, J lost 0 bases, and 3 bases lay in between. CDR3 length: 13 residues. The DNA for the CDR3 is TGTGCCAGCAGCCAAGCACACCAAGAGACCCAGTACTTC. Protein sequence: CASSQAHQETQYF.

V gene TRBV7-2 combines with J gene TRBJ2-1; 7 positions agree with TRBD2. The V gene end was trimmed by 6 bases and the J gene end by 10 bases; junction bases not matched to a gene: 18. Germline V gene sequence: CDR1 SGHTA, CDR2 FQGNSA. There are 16 residues in the CDR3. The CDR3 is CASRPRASGERWEQFF. The CDR3 nucleotides read TGTGCCAGCAGACCAAGGGCGAGCGGGGAGAGGTGGGAGCAGTTCTTC. Filled out from reference TRBV7-2 and TRBJ2-1, the complete variable domain reads GAGVSQSPSNKVTEKGKDVELRCDPISGHTALYWYRQSLGQGLEFLIYFQGNSAPDKSGLPSDRFSAERTGGSVSTLTIQRTQQEDSAVYLCASRPRASGERWEQFFGPGTRLTVL.

The J gene is TRBJ1-2, the V gene TRBV4-3, with TRBD1 as a possible D gene (5 bases). The V gene's germline CDR1 is LGHNA and CDR2 YSLEER. CDR3 length: 14 residues. With 2 bases removed from V and 8 bases from J, the gap between germline ends came to 15 bases. CDR3 coding DNA: TGCGCCAGCAGCCAACTCAGGGCGGGGGGAGGCTACACCTTC. Residues: CASSQLRAGGGYTF.

V is TRBV5-4 and J is TRBJ1-1; no firm D call. The CDR3 runs to 14 residues. CDR1 and CDR2 from the germline V gene are SGHNT and YYREEE (reference sequence). The V gene lost 2 bases and the J gene lost 4 bases, with 12 bases spanning the gap. CDR3 bases: TGTGCCAGCAGCTTACCGGGGAGCCCCACTGAAGCTTTCTTT. It yields the protein CASSLPGSPTEAFF.

The chain is built from TRBV11-2 and TRBJ1-2, with D unclear. Germline lookup yields CDR1 SGHAT and CDR2 FQNNGV. CDR3 size: 16 residues. V lost 5 bases and J 4 bases, leaving 20 bases between the germline ends. As DNA, the CDR3 is TGTGCCAGCAGCCCTCGACTCGGGCAGGCCCCCTATGGCTACACCTTC. It specifies CASSPRLGQAPYGYTF.

CDR3 in amino acids: CASSYDRPLGDTQYF. For the CDR3, the DNA is TGTGCCAGCAGTTACGACAGGCCCCTTGGGGATACGCAGTATTTT. The rearrangement uses TRBV6-5 and TRBJ2-3, with D possibly matching TRBD1 (6 bases). This CDR3 is 15 amino acids long. In germline, CDR1 is MNHEY, CDR2 SVGAGI. Trimming took off 2 bases at V and 6 bases at J, with 15 bases between the two ends.

On this clone itself: At the DNA level, this CDR3 is encoded by other sequences in the same sample as well. The J gene is TRBJ2-1, the V gene TRBV18, with 9 bases lining up with TRBD1. The germline V gene encodes CDR1 KGHSH and CDR2 LQKENI. This CDR3 has 15 residues. With V trimmed by 3 bases and J by 1 base, 1 base remained unmatched. The CDR3 region is CASSPGTGSYNEQFF. CDR3 bases: TGTGCCAGCTCACCCGGGACAGGGTCCTACAATGAGCAGTTCTTC.

This sequence joins TRBV12-3 or TRBV12-4 and TRBJ1-2; possible D gene TRBD1, 5 bases. V shed 7 bases and J shed 4 bases, with 13 bases lying between them. The CDR3 sequence is 13 residues long. Here the CDR3 DNA reads TGTGCCAGCATCTCGGCGGGGGGCTATGGCTACACCTTC. It codes for CASISAGGYGYTF.

The chain has TRBV11-3 and TRBJ1-6, with TRBD1 identical over 7 bases. Germline V gene data show CDR1 as SGHNT and CDR2 as YENEEA. The trim removed 2 bases at V and 5 bases at J, leaving 0 bases unmatched. The CDR3 is made up of 14 amino acids. CDR3 sequence: CASSLRGHNSPLHF. Here the CDR3 DNA reads TGTGCCAGCAGCTTAAGGGGGCATAATTCACCCCTCCACTTT. Looking up the rest from reference TRBV11-3 and TRBJ1-6 gives the full variable domain: EAGVVQSPRYKIIEKKQPVAFWCNPISGHNTLYWYLQNLGQGPELLIRYENEEAVDDSQLPKDRFSAERLKGVDSTLKIQPAELGDSAVYLCASSLRGHNSPLHFGNGTRLTVT.

The V gene is TRBV7-2, the J gene TRBJ2-2, with D perhaps matching TRBD2 (5 bases). Germline V CDR1 and CDR2: SGHTA, FQGNSA. The V gene lost 2 bases and the J gene lost 2 bases, with 15 bases spanning the gap. The CDR3 extends over 17 amino acids. CDR3 region: CASSLRRGTLNTGELFF. CDR3 nucleotide sequence: TGTGCCAGCAGCTTACGCCGGGGTACACTAAACACCGGGGAGCTGTTTTTT. Using reference TRBV7-2 and TRBJ2-2 for the parts outside the CDR3, the full variable domain is GAGVSQSPSNKVTEKGKDVELRCDPISGHTALYWYRQSLGQGLEFLIYFQGNSAPDKSGLPSDRFSAERTGGSVSTLTIQRTQQEDSAVYLCASSLRRGTLNTGELFFGEGSRLTVL.

V and J are TRBV11-3 and TRBJ1-1; maybe TRBD1 (5 bases). V was trimmed by 3 bases and J by 8 bases, leaving 16 bases between them. Germline loops: CDR1 SGHNT, CDR2 YENEEA. The CDR3 covers 14 residues. DNA of the CDR3: TGTGCCAGCAGCTTCGACTGGGGGGTGGGAGAAGCTTTCTTT. Translated, it gives CASSFDWGVGEAFF. The complete variable domain, with remaining parts taken from reference TRBV11-3 and TRBJ1-1, reads EAGVVQSPRYKIIEKKQPVAFWCNPISGHNTLYWYLQNLGQGPELLIRYENEEAVDDSQLPKDRFSAERLKGVDSTLKIQPAELGDSAVYLCASSFDWGVGEAFFGQGTRLTVV.

The chain carries TRBV5-1 and TRBJ1-1, with D possibly being TRBD1 (5 bases). Germline lookup yields CDR1 SGHRS and CDR2 YFSETQ. The ends were cut back, 7 bases at V and 2 bases at J, with 18 bases in the middle. The CDR3 is 15 amino acids. The CDR3 spells CASFSDPTGNTEAFF. CDR3 sequence (DNA): TGCGCCAGCTTTTCTGACCCAACAGGAAACACTGAAGCTTTCTTT. The whole variable domain, filled in from reference TRBV5-1 and TRBJ1-1, reads KAGVTQTPRYLIKTRGQQVTLSCSPISGHRSVSWYQQTPGQGLQFLFEYFSETQRNKGNFPGRFSGRQFSNSRSEMNVSTLELGDSALYLCASFSDPTGNTEAFFGQGTRLTVV.

V usage is TRBV11-1 and J usage is TRBJ2-3, with D perhaps TRBD1 (6 bases). This CDR3 contains 15 residues. Germline V gene lookup returns CDR1 SGHAT and CDR2 FQDESV (reference sequence). V lost 5 bases to trimming and J lost 5 bases, with 17 bases between them. CDR3: CASSKADSSQDTQYF. CDR3 bases: TGTGCCAGCAGCAAAGCGGACAGCTCCCAAGATACGCAGTATTTT.

The chain joins TRBV4-2 to TRBJ2-7, with D uncertain. V was clipped by 1 base and J by 0 bases, with 19 bases between them. Germline values: CDR1 LGHNA, CDR2 YNFKEQ. This CDR3 spans 18 amino acids. The CDR3 region has the DNA TGTGCCAGCAGCCAAGGGCCGGGTGTGGACCTCAGCTCCTACGAGCAGTACGTC. Translating it yields CASSQGPGVDLSSYEQYV.

V is TRBV5-6 and J is TRBJ2-2; 7 bases line up with TRBD1. Trimming removed 1 base from V and 3 bases from J; junction bases left unmatched: 3. Germline assignment: CDR1 SGHDT and CDR2 YYEEEE. CDR3 length: 15 residues. The chain's CDR3 is CASSLLQGDTGELFF. The DNA for the CDR3 is TGTGCCAGCAGCTTGCTTCAGGGGGACACCGGGGAGCTGTTTTTT.